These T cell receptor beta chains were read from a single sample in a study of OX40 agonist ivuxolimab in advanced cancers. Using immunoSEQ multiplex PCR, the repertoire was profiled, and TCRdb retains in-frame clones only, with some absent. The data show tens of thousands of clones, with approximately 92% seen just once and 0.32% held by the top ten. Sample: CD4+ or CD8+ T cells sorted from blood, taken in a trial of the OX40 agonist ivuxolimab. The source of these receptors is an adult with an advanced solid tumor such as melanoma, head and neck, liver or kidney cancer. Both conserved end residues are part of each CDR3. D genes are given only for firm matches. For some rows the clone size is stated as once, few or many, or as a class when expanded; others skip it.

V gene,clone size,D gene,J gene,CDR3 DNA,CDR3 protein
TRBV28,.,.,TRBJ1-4,TGTGCCGCGGGGGGGGCAGCCCCTAATGAAAAACTGTTTTTT,CAAGGAAPNEKLFF
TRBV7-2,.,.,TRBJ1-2,TGTGCCAGCAGCTTAGCTCGGGCAGGACTATGGGGCTATGGCTACACCTTC,CASSLARAGLWGYGYTF
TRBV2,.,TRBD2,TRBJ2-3,TGTGCCAGCAGCTCCCTTAGCGGGGGGGCCAGAGATACGCAGTATTTT,CASSSLSGGARDTQYF
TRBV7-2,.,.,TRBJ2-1,TGTGCCAGCAGCTCCCAGGGGACGGGAAGCTCCTACAATGAGCAGTTCTTC,CASSSQGTGSSYNEQFF
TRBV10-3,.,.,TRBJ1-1,TGTGCCACATTAAGGAAGGAGCTGAACACTGAAGCTTTCTTT,CATLRKELNTEAFF
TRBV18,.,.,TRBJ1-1,TGTGCCAGCTCACCAGCGATTGGGGGCGCGAACACTGAAGCTTTCTTT,CASSPAIGGANTEAFF
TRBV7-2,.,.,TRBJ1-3,TGTGCCAGCAGCCCAACGAAATTAGGTGGGAGCTCTGGAAACACCATATATTTT,CASSPTKLGGSSGNTIYF
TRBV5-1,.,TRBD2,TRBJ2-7,TGCGCCAGCAGCTTGTCGGGGGGAGGGTCCAACGAGCAGTACTTC,CASSLSGGGSNEQYF
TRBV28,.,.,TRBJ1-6,TGTGCCAGCAGTAATGGACGAAATTCACCCCTCCACTTT,CASSNGRNSPLHF
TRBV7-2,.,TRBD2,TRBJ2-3,TGTGCCAGCAGCTTAGCGCAAGGCGGGAGAGGCACAGATACGCAGTATTTT,CASSLAQGGRGTDTQYF
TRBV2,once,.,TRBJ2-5,TGTGCCAGCAAGGGGGATGAGCAAGAGACCCAGTACTTC,CASKGDEQETQYF
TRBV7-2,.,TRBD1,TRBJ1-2,TGTGCCAGCAGCTTAGGGGCAGGGGGCGAGCCTTCTGGCTACACCTTC,CASSLGAGGEPSGYTF
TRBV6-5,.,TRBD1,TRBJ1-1,TGTGCCAGCAGAGGGACAGCGAACACTGAAGCTTTCTTT,CASRGTANTEAFF
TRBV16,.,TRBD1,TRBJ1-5,TGTGCCAGCAGCCAAACAGGGGAGGGCAATCAGCCCCAGCATTTT,CASSQTGEGNQPQHF
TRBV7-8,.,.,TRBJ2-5,TGTGCCAGCAGCTCCTTGGAGACCCAGTACTTC,CASSSLETQYF
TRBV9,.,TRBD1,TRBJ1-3,TGTGCCAGCACCGAGGGACAGGGCCGTGAAGGGTCTGGAAACACCATATATTTT,CASTEGQGREGSGNTIYF
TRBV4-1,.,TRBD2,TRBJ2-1,TGCGCCAGCAGCAAGCAACAGGGACGACTAGCGGACGAGCAGTTCTTC,CASSKQQGRLADEQFF
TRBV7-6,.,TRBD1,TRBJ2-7,TGTGCCAGCAGTTTACAGGGGTACGAGCAGTACTTC,CASSLQGYEQYF
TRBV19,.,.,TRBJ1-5,TGTGCCAGTAGTATAGTAGGGACCGCAGATCAGCCCCAGCATTTT,CASSIVGTADQPQHF
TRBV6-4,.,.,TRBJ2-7,TGTGCCAGCAGGTACAGGGAAAAATCCTACGAGCAGTACTTC,CASRYREKSYEQYF
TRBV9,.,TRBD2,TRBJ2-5,TGTGCCAGCAGCGCGGGACTAGCGGGGGGACAAGAGACCCAGTACTTC,CASSAGLAGGQETQYF
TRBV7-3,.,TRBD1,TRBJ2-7,TGTGCCAGCAGCGAGGGACAGAACTACGAGCAGTACTTC,CASSEGQNYEQYF
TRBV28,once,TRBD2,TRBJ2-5,TGTGCCAGCAGTCAAAGCGGGAGGGAGACCCAGTACTTC,CASSQSGRETQYF
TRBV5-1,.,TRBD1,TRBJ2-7,TGCGCCAGCAGCTTTGGACAGGGGGACGAGCAGTACTTC,CASSFGQGDEQYF
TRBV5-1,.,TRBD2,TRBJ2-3,TGCGCCAGCAGCCCCCCTGGGCTAGCGGGGGGAACAGATACGCAGTATTTT,CASSPPGLAGGTDTQYF
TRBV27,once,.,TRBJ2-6,TGTGCCAGCAGTCCAATCGAGGCTGGGGCCAACGTCCTGACTTTC,CASSPIEAGANVLTF
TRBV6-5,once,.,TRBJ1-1,TGTGCCAGCACTGCACCAGGGGCCAGAACTGAAGCTTTCTTT,CASTAPGARTEAFF
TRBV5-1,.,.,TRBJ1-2,TGCGCCAGCAGCCTTGACAGGTCATATGGCTACACCTTC,CASSLDRSYGYTF
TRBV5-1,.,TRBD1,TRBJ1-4,TGCGCCAGCAGCTTGACACCGGGACAGGGTAATGAAAAACTGTTTTTT,CASSLTPGQGNEKLFF
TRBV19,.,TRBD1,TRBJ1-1,TGTGCCAGTAGTCCTTCGGACAGGGGGAACACTGAAGCTTTCTTT,CASSPSDRGNTEAFF
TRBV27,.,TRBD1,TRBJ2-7,TGTGCCAGCAAGGTACCGGGACAGGGGGCCCACGAGCAGTACTTC,CASKVPGQGAHEQYF
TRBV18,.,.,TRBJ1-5,TGTGCCAGCTCACCCGGCCCGCGTGGGCCCCAGCATTTT,CASSPGPRGPQHF
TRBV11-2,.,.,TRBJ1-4,TGTGCCAGCAGCTGGCGAGCAACTAATGAAAAACTGTTTTTT,CASSWRATNEKLFF
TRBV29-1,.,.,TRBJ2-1,TGCAGCGTTGAAGATCCCCTCACGGCTGAGCAGTTCTTC,CSVEDPLTAEQFF
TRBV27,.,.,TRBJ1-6,TGTGCCAGCAGTCCCGCCCTATATTCACCCCTCCACTTT,CASSPALYSPLHF
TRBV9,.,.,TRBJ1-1,TGTGCCAGCAGCCCCACGAACACCGGGACACGAAACACTGAAGCTTTCTTT,CASSPTNTGTRNTEAFF
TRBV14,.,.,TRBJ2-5,TGTGCCAGCAGCTTCGACCAGACCCAGTACTTC,CASSFDQTQYF
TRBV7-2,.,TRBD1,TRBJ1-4,TGTGCCAGCAGCTTAGGCGGGACAGGGGATGAAAAACTGTTTTTT,CASSLGGTGDEKLFF
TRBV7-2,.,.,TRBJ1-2,TGTGCCAGCAGCCGCCCCGGGTTGCTATATGGCTACACCTTC,CASSRPGLLYGYTF
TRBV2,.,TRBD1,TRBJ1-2,TGTGCCAGCTCTGGACAGGGTTCTAACTATGGCTACACCTTC,CASSGQGSNYGYTF
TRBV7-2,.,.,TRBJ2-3,TGTGCCAGCAAGTCAGGGGTTACAGATACGCAGTATTTT,CASKSGVTDTQYF
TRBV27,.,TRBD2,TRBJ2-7,TGTGCCAGCAGTGACTCTAGCGGGGGATTCGACGAGCAGTACTTC,CASSDSSGGFDEQYF
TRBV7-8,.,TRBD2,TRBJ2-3,TGTGCCAGCAGCCTATGGACTAGCGGGGCGCGGGCGGATACGCAGTATTTT,CASSLWTSGARADTQYF
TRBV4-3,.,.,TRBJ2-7,TGCGCCAGCAGCCAAGATCGGCAGAAAAGCTCCTACGAGCAGTACTTC,CASSQDRQKSSYEQYF
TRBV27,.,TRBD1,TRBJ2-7,TGTGCCAGCAGTTCGACAGGGGTTTCCTACGAGCAGTACTTC,CASSSTGVSYEQYF
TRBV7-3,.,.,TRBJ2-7,TGTGCCAGCAGCCCCGGGACACTACGCGAGCAGTACTTC,CASSPGTLREQYF
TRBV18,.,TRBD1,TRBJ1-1,TGTGCCAGCTCACCACCAAGTGGGACAGCCACTGAAGCTTTCTTT,CASSPPSGTATEAFF
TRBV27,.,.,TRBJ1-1,TGTGCCAGCAGTTTGGCAGGGCTGGGGGTGAACACTGAAGCTTTCTTT,CASSLAGLGVNTEAFF
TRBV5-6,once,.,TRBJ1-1,TGTGCCAGCAGCTTGTCGGGGGCAGGCACTGAAGCTTTCTTT,CASSLSGAGTEAFF
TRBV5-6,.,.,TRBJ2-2,TGTGCCAGCAGCTTGGCGAGCGGGAACACCGGGGAGCTGTTTTTT,CASSLASGNTGELFF
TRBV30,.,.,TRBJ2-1,TGTGCCTGGAGTCGGTTCAAGAACAATGAGCAGTTCTTC,CAWSRFKNNEQFF
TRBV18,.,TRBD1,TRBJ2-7,TGTGCCAGCTCTCTCCGGGACAGGACCTACGAGCAGTACTTC,CASSLRDRTYEQYF
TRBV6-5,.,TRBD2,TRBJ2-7,TGTGCCAGCAGTTGGACTAGCGGGAGTTTTAACGAGCAGTACTTC,CASSWTSGSFNEQYF
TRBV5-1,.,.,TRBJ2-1,TGCGCCAGCAGCCACGGGGTGAGCAACCTCTACAATGAGCAGTTCTTC,CASSHGVSNLYNEQFF
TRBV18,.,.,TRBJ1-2,TGTGCCAGCTCACCAGCGACGGAATCTAACTATGGCTACACCTTC,CASSPATESNYGYTF
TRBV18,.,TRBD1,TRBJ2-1,TGTGCCAGCTCACCACTAACAACAGGGGCGGACAATGAGCAGTTCTTC,CASSPLTTGADNEQFF
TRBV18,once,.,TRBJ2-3,TGTGCCAGCTCACCGGCCGCCACAGATACGCAGTATTTT,CASSPAATDTQYF
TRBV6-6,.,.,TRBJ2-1,TGTGCCAGCAGTCAGACTATGGGGGGTGAGCAGTTCTTC,CASSQTMGGEQFF